This TCR beta chain was sequenced during a study of PD-1 blockade in classical Hodgkin lymphoma. Study findings and constraints: The study reported lower baseline TCR diversity in newly diagnosed patients than in healthy donors. The baseline diversity of complete responders showed similarity to that of newly diagnosed patients. The authors have not defined what causes the repertoire differences, possibly disease activity or prior therapy.

Brentuximab vedotin exposure varied, and every patient relapsed after autologous stem cell transplantation. Relapsed/refractory classical Hodgkin lymphoma patients had complete, partial or progressive responses. The CDR3 has 14 residues. CDR1 MNHNS and CDR2 SASEGT come from the germline V gene. V was shortened by 0 bases and J by 9 bases, with 12 bases between the two germline ends. With regard to this clone: Its antigen is undetermined.

Method: immunoSEQ multiplex PCR; TCRdb's copy keeps in-frame clones and lacks some. The data contain around 99,000 clones, approximately 80% of them singletons. J is TRBJ1-5 and V is TRBV6-1, with D possibly being TRBD1 (6 bases). Sequencing was performed on peripheral blood mononuclear cells (PBMCs), taken before the second cycle of nivolumab. This receptor was obtained from a human donor with classical Hodgkin lymphoma. In DNA, the CDR3 is TGTGCCAGCAGTGAAGCCCCGGGGGGCTCGCCCCAGCATTTT. Amino acid sequence: CASSEAPGGSPQHF.